One and the same sample provided the 16 T cell receptor beta chains below, sequenced in a study of beta chain features in type 1 diabetes. Study-wide results and caveats: Significant though moderate, a shortening of TCRB CDR3s appeared in all four CD4+ subsets of Type 1 diabetes patients.

These receptors are not linked to any known antigen. The sequenced template was cDNA made from the entire isolated RNA. Sequencing used immunoSEQ multiplex PCR; TCRdb keeps in-frame clones, though not all of them. The sample lists some 150,000 clones, more than 10% occurring once. Material: central memory CD4+ T cells from blood. These receptors all stem from a man in his late teens or twenties with type 1 diabetes.

On this clone: Relative to the germline gene, one junction end is altered; a read error may explain this. The chain uses TRBV4-1 and TRBJ1-6; 9 positions match TRBD1. Germline V lookup: CDR1 MGHRA, CDR2 YSYEKL. CDR3 length equals 13 residues. The CDR3 spells CASSQDMGTGQLF. In nucleotides, the CDR3 is TGCGCCAGCAGCCAAGATATGGGGACAGGGCAGCTTTTC.

A few counts support this clone. The chain has TRBV19 and TRBJ1-2; D gene uncertain. With 7 bases removed from V and 5 bases from J, the gap between germline ends came to 14 bases. The CDR3 totals 13 residues. Germline values: CDR1 LNHDA, CDR2 SQIVND (reference sequence). CDR3: CASISDGLYGYTF. The CDR3 nucleotides read TGTGCCAGTATTTCGGACGGACTATATGGCTACACCTTC. Together with reference TRBV19 and TRBJ1-2, the CDR3 gives the full variable domain: DGGITQSPKYLFRKEGQNVTLSCEQNLNHDAMYWYRQDPGQGLRLIYYSQIVNDFQKGDIAEGYSVSREKKESFPLTVTSAQKNPTAFYLCASISDGLYGYTFGSGTRLTVV.

This clone was detected only a few times. This chain uses TRBV7-9 with TRBJ1-1; TRBD1 is a possible D gene (5 bases). Germline CDR1 and CDR2: SEHNR and FQNEAQ (reference sequence). Trimming took off 3 bases at V and 0 bases at J, with 17 bases between the two ends. The CDR3 length is 17 residues. Here the CDR3 reads CASSLQFTTEVNTEAFF. In DNA, the CDR3 is TGTGCCAGCAGCTTGCAATTTACGACAGAAGTGAACACTGAAGCTTTCTTT. Variable domain in full (rest from reference TRBV7-9 and TRBJ1-1): DTGVSQNPRHKITKRGQNVTFRCDPISEHNRLYWYRQTLGQGPEFLTYFQNEAQLEKSRLLSDRFSAERPKGSFSTLEIQRTEQGDSAMYLCASSLQFTTEVNTEAFFGQGTRLTVV.

This chain connects TRBV6-1 to TRBJ2-3, with TRBD2 matching 8 bases. Germline V gives CDR1 MNHNS, CDR2 SASEGT. The CDR3 length is 15 residues. The V segment lost 6 bases and the J segment 5 bases; nucleotides outside the gene matches: 10. The CDR3 DNA is TGTGCCAGCAGATCAGAGCGGGGGACACAAGATACGCAGTATTTT. Encoded protein: CASRSERGTQDTQYF.

This clone was counted only a few times. Other nucleotide sequences in the sample specify the same CDR3. This rearrangement joins TRBV29-1 to TRBJ1-6; 7 bases line up with TRBD1. The ends lost 4 bases at V and 6 bases at J; junction bases unmatched: 3. CDR3 length: 13 amino acids. Germline-derived CDR1 and CDR2 are SQVTM and ANQGSEA. CDR3: CSVVTGVNSPLHF. In nucleotides, the CDR3 is TGCAGCGTTGTTACAGGGGTTAATTCACCCCTCCACTTT.

The V and J genes are TRBV4-1 and TRBJ2-7, with 7 positions matching TRBD2. Trimming cost V 0 bases and J 7 bases; bases outside gene matches: 6. The CDR3 runs 14 residues. CDR1 and CDR2 from the germline V gene are MGHRA and YSYEKL. The CDR3 DNA follows: TGCGCCAGCAGCCAAGAATCGACGGGGGGTGAGCAGTACTTC. Translation: CASSQESTGGEQYF.

This clone has a count of ten or more. This CDR3 reads CASSQDPGETRVNNEQFF. CDR3 nucleotides: TGCGCCAGCAGCCAAGATCCAGGGGAAACCAGAGTGAACAATGAGCAGTTCTTC. The V call is TRBV4-1, the J call TRBJ2-1; D is possibly TRBD1 (6 bases). The ends were cut back, 0 bases at V and 5 bases at J, with 20 bases in the middle. This CDR3 region has 18 residues. The germline V gene has CDR1 MGHRA and CDR2 YSYEKL.

This clone was recorded a few times. The chain uses TRBV30 and TRBJ2-7; D not resolved. Germline lookup yields CDR1 GTSNPN and CDR2 SVGIG (reference sequence). V was cut by 4 bases and J by 1 base, with 11 bases left in between. The length of the CDR3 is 13 residues. The CDR3: CAWIRAASYEQYF. DNA for the CDR3: TGTGCCTGGATAAGGGCAGCGTCCTACGAGCAGTACTTC.

This clone was recorded a few times. The chain uses TRBV7-2 and TRBJ1-6; D ambiguous. Germline loops: CDR1 SGHTA, CDR2 FQGNSA. Trimming pared 5 bases from V and 10 bases from J, leaving 12 bases between. CDR3 size: 13 residues. The CDR3 bases are TGTGCCAGCAGCACCCAGGAGACCTCACCCCTCCACTTT. Its translation: CASSTQETSPLHF.

This clone was seen a few times. The chain is built from TRBV5-1 and TRBJ1-1; tentatively, D is TRBD1 (5 bases). Germline CDR1 is SGHRS and CDR2 is YFSETQ. The CDR3 length is 14 residues. Trimming removed 1 base at V and 8 bases at J, with 15 bases between. CDR3 coding DNA: TGCGCCAGCAGCTTGTTGGTTGGGGACGGAGAAGCTTTCTTT. Its protein product is CASSLLVGDGEAFF.

The chain couples TRBV15 to TRBJ2-4, with 8 bases identical to TRBD1. The V segment lost 3 bases and the J segment 0 bases; nucleotides outside the gene matches: 10. The germline CDR1 and CDR2 sequences are LNHNV and YYDKDF (reference sequence). The CDR3 is made up of 18 amino acids. The CDR3 DNA is TGTGCCACCAGCAGGGACAGGGACTCTATTGGAGCCAAAAACATTCAGTACTTC. Translating gives CATSRDRDSIGAKNIQYF.

This clone appeared a few times. The chain links TRBV9 to TRBJ2-1; D unclear. Germline loops: CDR1 SGDLS, CDR2 YYNGEE. This CDR3 has 14 amino acids. Trimming removed 4 bases from V and 5 bases from J, with 13 bases in between. CDR3 protein: CASSTSGYNNEQFF. CDR3 bases: TGTGCCAGCAGCACCTCCGGGTACAACAATGAGCAGTTCTTC.

The chain uses TRBV5-4 and TRBJ2-3, with unresolved D. The CDR3 covers 15 residues. The V end was cut by 5 bases, the J end by 2 bases, with 15 bases between. Germline V gene lookup returns CDR1 SGHNT and CDR2 YYREEE (reference sequence). The CDR3 bases are TGTGCCAGCAGGGGGAATGGGCTGCACACAGATACGCAGTATTTT. Residues: CASRGNGLHTDTQYF.

The table lists this clone with a few counts. The genes are TRBV7-2 and TRBJ1-2, with 7 bases aligning to TRBD1. In germline, CDR1 is SGHTA, CDR2 FQGNSA. Unmatched junction bases numbered 5, after V lost 7 bases and J lost 3 bases. The CDR3 runs to 13 residues. The CDR3 DNA is TGTGCCAGCAATAGGGGGCAGGACTATGGCTACACCTTC. It yields the protein CASNRGQDYGYTF.

This sequence joins TRBV28 and TRBJ2-3; D remains unclear. The V gene lost 1 base and the J gene lost 0 bases, with 11 bases spanning the gap. Germline CDR1 is MDHEN and CDR2 is SYDVKM. CDR3 length: 16 residues. The CDR3 sequence: CASSLFVAESTDTQYF. The DNA for the CDR3 is TGTGCCAGCAGTTTATTTGTTGCGGAGAGCACAGATACGCAGTATTTT.

The genes are TRBV10-3 and TRBJ1-1, with D hard to call. V shed 3 bases and J shed 1 base, with 9 bases lying between them. The length of the CDR3 is 14 residues. Germline V lookup: CDR1 ENHRY, CDR2 SYGVKD. In DNA, the CDR3 is TGTGCCATCAGTGAAAGCGGGCCGAACACTGAAGCTTTCTTT. Encoded protein: CAISESGPNTEAFF.